This T cell receptor beta chain was sequenced during a study of identical twins. Trimming removed 2 bases from V and 3 bases from J, with 12 bases in between. Germline V gene lookup returns CDR1 SGHKS and CDR2 YYEKEE (reference sequence). This CDR3 is built from 15 residues. Using its own MiXCR run on the 5' RACE reads, TCRdb lists one record per CDR3 protein. The sample comprises around 650,000 distinct CDR3 sequences, roughly 6.6% of which are singletons, and 1.6% rests with the top ten. This sample was shared with a second study, whose subject was yellow fever vaccine responses in identical twins.

This sequence originates from a woman between 18 and 30 years old in good health. Sequencing was done on a sample of PBMCs. This rearrangement joins TRBV5-5 to TRBJ2-1; D might be TRBD1 (5 bases). CDR3 nucleotide sequence: TGTGCCAGCAGCTTAGGGGCTTGGGGCTACAATGAGCAGTTCTTC. This encodes CASSLGAWGYNEQFF.